This T cell receptor (beta chain) came from a study of shared clonotypes between healthy human individuals. Study-level points and caveats: Shared clonotypes: about 4.6% naive CD4, around 4% naive CD8, 2.3% memory CD4, 0.4% memory CD8. Estimated clonotype richness was generally higher in naive than memory subsets.

This clone is a singleton in its sample. Its antigen remains unidentified. Generated by immunoSEQ multiplex PCR, the TCRdb table keeps only in-frame clones and is missing some. The sample yields 2.5 million or so clones, 90% to 95% seen once. The CDR3 is made up of 14 amino acids. V lost 1 base to trimming and J lost 4 bases, with 9 bases between them. Germline CDR1 is SGHDT and CDR2 is YYEEEE. Sequencing was performed on naive CD4+ T cells sorted from blood. Stated subset: CD45RA+ positively selected. The TCR was taken from a man younger than 35 in good health. The chain recombines TRBV5-6 with TRBJ2-1; D is possibly TRBD1 (5 bases). The CDR3 coding sequence is TGTGCCAGCAGCTTGTTTGGGGCGTACAATGAGCAGTTCTTC. Translating it yields CASSLFGAYNEQFF.